Below are 7 T cell receptor beta chains sequenced from a single sample in a study of cytomegalovirus exposure and HLA in healthy donors. The primer mix had 60 Vbeta and 13 Jbeta primers. This table comes from immunoSEQ multiplex PCR, and its TCRdb copy is limited to in-frame clones, with some not included. The table records about 110,000 clones, roughly 12% of them present only once. Sequencing was performed on PBMCs. The receptors shown here come from a man between 40 and 49 years old in good health and CMV-seropositive.

In this sample, this clone turned up a few times. The chain links TRBV19 to TRBJ2-5; D is possibly TRBD2 (6 bases). V lost 5 bases and J lost 4, with 11 bases in between. The CDR3 runs to 13 residues. Germline CDR1 and CDR2: LNHDA and SQIVND (reference sequence). CDR3 region: CASSAQAGETQYF. The CDR3, as DNA: TGTGCCAGTAGTGCGCAAGCGGGAGAGACCCAGTACTTC.

The rearrangement uses TRBV6-1 and TRBJ2-7, with 9 positions matching TRBD2. This CDR3 is 14 amino acids long. Germline lookup yields CDR1 MNHNS and CDR2 SASEGT. The J segment lost 4 bases and the V segment lost 6 bases, leaving 7 bases of the junction unmatched. The CDR3 loop is CASSPSSGAYEQYF. CDR3 in DNA: TGTGCCAGCAGCCCCTCTAGCGGGGCTTACGAGCAGTACTTC.

This rearrangement joins TRBV28 to TRBJ2-3, with D hard to call. This CDR3 is built from 14 residues. Germline CDR1 is MDHEN and CDR2 is SYDVKM. V was pared by 7 bases and J by 1 base, with 12 bases between. DNA for the CDR3: TGTGCCAGCAAGGCGGATCCCGGCACAGATACGCAGTATTTT. Protein product: CASKADPGTDTQYF.

This clone was picked up a small number of times. The chain couples TRBV6-6 to TRBJ1-3; D is uncertain. Trimming left V 2 bases short and J 4 bases short, with 9 bases between. Per the germline V gene, CDR1 is MNHNY and CDR2 is SVGAGI (reference sequence). The CDR3 is 14 residues long. Here the CDR3 DNA reads TGTGCCAGCAGTTACCAACAGACAGGAAACACCATATATTTT. Amino acid sequence: CASSYQQTGNTIYF.

CDR3 sequence reads: CASSLARTDYYGYTF. The CDR3 DNA reads as TGTGCCAGCAGCTTAGCAAGGACGGACTACTATGGCTACACCTTC. The chain joins TRBV7-2 to TRBJ1-2; the D is unclear. Germline V CDR1 and CDR2: SGHTA, FQGNSA. The V gene lost 0 bases and the J gene lost 3 bases, with 11 bases spanning the gap. The CDR3 is made up of 15 amino acids.

DNA for the CDR3: TGTGCCACTTCAGTCCAGGGGTTGGCGGAGACCCAGTACTTC. It encodes CATSVQGLAETQYF. This chain uses TRBV19 with TRBJ2-5, with D tentatively TRBD1 (6 bases). Germline loops: CDR1 LNHDA, CDR2 SQIVND (reference sequence). This CDR3 is built from 14 residues. With 10 bases removed from V and 5 bases from J, the gap between germline ends came to 20 bases.

The V and J genes are TRBV30 and TRBJ2-3, with 10 nucleotides matching TRBD2. V gave up 3 bases and J gave up 0 bases; unmatched junction bases: 6. The CDR3 is 16 amino acids. Germline CDR1 is GTSNPN and CDR2 is SVGIG (reference sequence). The CDR3 sequence: CAWRGLTSGSTDTQYF. The CDR3 DNA follows: TGTGCCTGGAGAGGACTGACTAGCGGGAGCACAGATACGCAGTATTTT.